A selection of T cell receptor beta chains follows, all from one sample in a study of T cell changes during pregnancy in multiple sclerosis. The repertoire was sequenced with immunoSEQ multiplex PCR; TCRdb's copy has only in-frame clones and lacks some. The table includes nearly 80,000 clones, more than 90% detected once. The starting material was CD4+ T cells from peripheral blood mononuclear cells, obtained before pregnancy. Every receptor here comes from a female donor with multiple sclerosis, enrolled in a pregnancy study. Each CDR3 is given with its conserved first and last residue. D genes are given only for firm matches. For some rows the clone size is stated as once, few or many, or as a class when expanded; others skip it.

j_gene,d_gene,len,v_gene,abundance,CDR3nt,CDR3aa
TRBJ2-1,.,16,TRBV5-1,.,TGCGCCAGCAGCTTGGCTTATTTTCGGCAGCGCAATGAGCAGTTCTTC,CASSLAYFRQRNEQFF
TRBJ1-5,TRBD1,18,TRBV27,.,TGTGCCAGCAGTGGCAGACAGGGACGGCCGAATATCAATCAGCCCCAGCATTTT,CASSGRQGRPNINQPQHF
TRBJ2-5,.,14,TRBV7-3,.,TGTGCCAGCAGCTTAGGAGCCGGGGTGAAGACCCAGTACTTC,CASSLGAGVKTQYF
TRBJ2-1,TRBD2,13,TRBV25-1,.,TGTGCCTCCGGGACTAGCGGATTCAATGAGCAGTTCTTC,CASGTSGFNEQFF
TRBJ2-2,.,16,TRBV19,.,TGTGCCAGTAGTATAGGGGGCCTTTCGAACACCGGGGAGCTGTTTTTT,CASSIGGLSNTGELFF
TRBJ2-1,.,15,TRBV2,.,TGTGCCAGCAGTGAAAAAGCTAGCCGGTACAATGAGCAGTTCTTC,CASSEKASRYNEQFF
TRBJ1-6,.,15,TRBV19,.,TGTGCCAGTAGTATCAACAGGGTGGGGAATTCACCCCTCCACTTT,CASSINRVGNSPLHF
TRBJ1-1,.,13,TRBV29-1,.,TGCAGCGTTGTGGGGCAGTACCTGAGGGAAGCTTTCTTT,CSVVGQYLREAFF
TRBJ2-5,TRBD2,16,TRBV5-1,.,TGCGCCAGCAGCCCCGGACTAGCGGACTCCCAAGAGACCCAGTACTTC,CASSPGLADSQETQYF
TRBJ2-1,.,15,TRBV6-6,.,TGTGCCAGCAGTTACGGCCAGGGCTCCTACAATGAGCAGTTCTTC,CASSYGQGSYNEQFF
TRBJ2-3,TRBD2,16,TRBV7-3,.,TGTGCCAGCAGCCGACGGTCGGCGGGAGTACCAGATACGCAGTATTTT,CASSRRSAGVPDTQYF
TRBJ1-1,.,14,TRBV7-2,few,TGTGCCAGCAGCTCCATATCGGGGAACACTGAAGCTTTCTTT,CASSSISGNTEAFF
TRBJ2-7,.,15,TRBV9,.,TGTGCCAGCAGCGTAATGGCGGGCCCGTCCTACGAGCAGTACTTC,CASSVMAGPSYEQYF
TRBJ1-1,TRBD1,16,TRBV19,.,TGTGCCAGTAGTCCTCAGGGGGTTGTCTCGAACACTGAAGCTTTCTTT,CASSPQGVVSNTEAFF
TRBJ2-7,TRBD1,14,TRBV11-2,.,TGTGCCAGCAGCCTCGGACAGGGGGAGACCGAGCAGTACTTC,CASSLGQGETEQYF
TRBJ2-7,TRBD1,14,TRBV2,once,TGTGCCAGCAAAGGACAGGGCGGTCCCTACGAGCAGTACTTC,CASKGQGGPYEQYF
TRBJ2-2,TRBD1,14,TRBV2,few,TGTGCCAGCAGTGAAGGGACAGGGGCCGGGGAGCTGTTTTTT,CASSEGTGAGELFF
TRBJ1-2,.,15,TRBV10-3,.,TGTGCCATCAGTGAGTCGACAGGACCGTCCTATGGCTACACCTTC,CAISESTGPSYGYTF
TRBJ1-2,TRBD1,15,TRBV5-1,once,TGCGCCAGCAGCTTGGGCCCGACAGGGGGCTCTGGCTACACCTTC,CASSLGPTGGSGYTF
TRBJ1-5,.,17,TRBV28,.,TGTGCCAGCAGTTCGGCAAGTGGGCGAGCTGGCAATCAGCCCCAGCATTTT,CASSSASGRAGNQPQHF
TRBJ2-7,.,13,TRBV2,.,TGTGCCAGGGGGCCTCTCCCCTCCTACGAGCAGTACTTC,CARGPLPSYEQYF
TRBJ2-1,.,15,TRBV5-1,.,TGCGCCAGCAGCCGAGACAGGAGCTCCTACAATGAGCAGTTCTTC,CASSRDRSSYNEQFF
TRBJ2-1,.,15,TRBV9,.,TGTGCCAGCGGGTCTACAGCGGGCGCGTACAATGAGCAGTTCTTC,CASGSTAGAYNEQFF
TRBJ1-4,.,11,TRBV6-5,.,TGTGCCAGCAGTTACCGCGGAAAACTGTTTTTT,CASSYRGKLFF
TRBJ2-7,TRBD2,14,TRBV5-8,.,TGTGCCAGCAGCCGGGGACTAGCGGGACTCGAGCAGTACTTC,CASSRGLAGLEQYF
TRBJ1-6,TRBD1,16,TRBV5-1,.,TGCGCCAGCAGCCCTGGACAGGGGACCTATAATTCACCCCTCCACTTT,CASSPGQGTYNSPLHF
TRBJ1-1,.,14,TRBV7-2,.,TGTGCCAGCAGCTTAGCAGGGGAGGCGGCTGAAGCTTTCTTT,CASSLAGEAAEAFF
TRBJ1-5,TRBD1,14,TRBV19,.,TGTGCCAGTAGTGGGACAGGGGGCAATCAGCCCCAGCATTTT,CASSGTGGNQPQHF
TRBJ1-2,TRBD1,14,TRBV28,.,TGTGCCAGCAGTGCGGGACAGACCTTTTGGGGCTACACCTTC,CASSAGQTFWGYTF
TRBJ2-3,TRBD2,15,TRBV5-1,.,TGCGCCAGCAGCCTGCGGACTAGCGGGGCAGATACGCAGTATTTT,CASSLRTSGADTQYF
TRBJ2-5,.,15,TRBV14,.,TGTGCCAGCAGCCTTGGACAGAAAGAACAAGAGACCCAGTACTTC,CASSLGQKEQETQYF
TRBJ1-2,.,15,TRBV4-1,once,TGCGCCAGCAGCTCTACAGCCAGCCTCAACTATGGCTACACCTTC,CASSSTASLNYGYTF
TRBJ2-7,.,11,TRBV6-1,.,TGTGCCAGCAGCGGGGCGGGAAGGCAGTACTTC,CASSGAGRQYF
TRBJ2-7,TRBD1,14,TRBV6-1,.,TGTGCCAGCAGGCAACGGACAGGGGAGAGGGAGCAGTACTTC,CASRQRTGEREQYF
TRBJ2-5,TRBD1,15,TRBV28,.,TGTGCCAGCAGTCCGCCGGGACAGGGAATTGAGACCCAGTACTTC,CASSPPGQGIETQYF
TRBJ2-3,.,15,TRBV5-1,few,TGCGCCAGCAGCTTATCAGCGATCCGCACAGATACGCAGTATTTT,CASSLSAIRTDTQYF